This TCR beta chain was captured in a study of vaccination and CD4 T cells after COVID-19. Whole-study findings and limits: Spike mono-reactivity applied to 304 of 307 vaccine-specific clones detected in convalescent patients.

Sequenced with the Oncomine TCR Beta short-read assay was DNA taken from cultured CD4+ T cells. TCRdb fed the PCR reads into MiXCR, producing one record per CDR3 protein. The sample lists 9,500 to 15,000 distinct CDR3 sequences; around half were seen once. Treatment denoted: roughly nine-day PBMC culture with coronavirus spike peptide pools or control peptides (ViraFEST assay). A word on this clonotype: Its antigen is unknown.

The CDR3 extends over 16 amino acids. V lost 1 base to trimming and J lost 8 bases; unmatched junction nucleotides: 9. Germline V CDR1 and CDR2: SGHTA, FQGNSA. The chain recombines TRBV7-2 with TRBJ1-2; TRBD1 aligns across 11 bases. This receptor was identified in a human donor who had recovered from COVID-19. Sequencing used CD4+ T cells from blood, cultured in vitro. The CDR3 DNA is TGTGCCAGCAGCTTAGAAAGGACAGGGGGCGCGGGGGGCTACACCTTC. Protein sequence: CASSLERTGGAGGYTF. Looking up the rest from reference TRBV7-2 and TRBJ1-2 gives the full variable domain: GAGVSQSPSNKVTEKGKDVELRCDPISGHTALYWYRQSLGQGLEFLIYFQGNSAPDKSGLPSDRFSAERTGGSVSTLTIQRTQQEDSAVYLCASSLERTGGAGGYTFGSGTRLTVV.